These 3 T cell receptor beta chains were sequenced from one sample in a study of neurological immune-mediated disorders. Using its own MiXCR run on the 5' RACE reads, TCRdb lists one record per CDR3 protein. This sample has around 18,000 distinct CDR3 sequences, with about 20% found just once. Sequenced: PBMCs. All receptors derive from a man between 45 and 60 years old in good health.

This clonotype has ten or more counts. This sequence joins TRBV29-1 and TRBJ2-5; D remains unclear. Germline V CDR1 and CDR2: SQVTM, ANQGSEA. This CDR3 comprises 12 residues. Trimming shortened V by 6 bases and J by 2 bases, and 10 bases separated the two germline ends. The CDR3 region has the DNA TGCAGCGTCATGTCCCTGCAAGAGACCCAGTACTTC. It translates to CSVMSLQETQYF.

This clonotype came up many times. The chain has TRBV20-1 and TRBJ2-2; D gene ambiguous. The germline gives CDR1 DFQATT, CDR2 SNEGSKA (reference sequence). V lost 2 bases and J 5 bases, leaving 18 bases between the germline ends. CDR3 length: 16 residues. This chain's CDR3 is CSARNDVLGETGELFF. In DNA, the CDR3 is TGCAGTGCTAGAAATGATGTCTTGGGCGAGACCGGGGAGCTGTTTTTT.

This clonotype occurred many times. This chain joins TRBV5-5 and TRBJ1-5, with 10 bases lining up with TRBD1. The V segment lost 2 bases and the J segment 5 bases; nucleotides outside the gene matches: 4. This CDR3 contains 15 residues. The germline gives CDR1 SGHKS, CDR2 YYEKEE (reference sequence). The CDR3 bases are TGTGCCAGCAGCTTAGGGACAGGGGCATATCAGCCCCAGCATTTT. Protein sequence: CASSLGTGAYQPQHF.